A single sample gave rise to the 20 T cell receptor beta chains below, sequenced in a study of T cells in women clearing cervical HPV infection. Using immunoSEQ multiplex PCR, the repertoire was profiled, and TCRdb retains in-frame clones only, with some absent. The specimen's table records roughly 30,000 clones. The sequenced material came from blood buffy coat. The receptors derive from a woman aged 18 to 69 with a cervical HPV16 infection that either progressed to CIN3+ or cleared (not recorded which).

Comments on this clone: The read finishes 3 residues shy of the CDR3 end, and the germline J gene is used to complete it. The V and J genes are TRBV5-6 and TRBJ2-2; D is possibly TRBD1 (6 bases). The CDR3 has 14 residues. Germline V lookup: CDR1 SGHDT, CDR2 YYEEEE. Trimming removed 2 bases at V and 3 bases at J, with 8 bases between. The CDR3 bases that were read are TGTGCCAGCAGCTTCACAGGGCACACCGGGGAG. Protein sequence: CASSFTGHTGE. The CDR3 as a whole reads CASSFTGHTGELFF. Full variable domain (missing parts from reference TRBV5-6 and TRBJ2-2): DAGVTQSPTHLIKTRGQQVTLRCSPKSGHDTVSWYQQALGQGPQFIFQYYEEEERQRGNFPDRFSGHQFPNYSSELNVNALLLGDSALYLCASSFTGHTGELFFGEGSRLTVL.

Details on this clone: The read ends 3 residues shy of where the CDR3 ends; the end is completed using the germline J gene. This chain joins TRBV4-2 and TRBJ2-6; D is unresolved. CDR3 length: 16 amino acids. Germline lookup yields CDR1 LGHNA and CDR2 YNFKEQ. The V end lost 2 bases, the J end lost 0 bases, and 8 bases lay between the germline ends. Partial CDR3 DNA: TGTGCCAGCAGCCAATCAACAGCCTCTGGGGCCAACGTC. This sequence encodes CASSQSTASGANV. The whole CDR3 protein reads CASSQSTASGANVLTF.

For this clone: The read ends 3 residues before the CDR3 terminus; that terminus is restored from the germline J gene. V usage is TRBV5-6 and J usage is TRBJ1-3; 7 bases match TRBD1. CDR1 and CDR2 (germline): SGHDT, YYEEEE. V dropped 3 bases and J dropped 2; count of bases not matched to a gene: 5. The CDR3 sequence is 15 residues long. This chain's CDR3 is CASSSGGRAGNTIYF. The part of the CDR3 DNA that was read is TGTGCCAGCAGCTCAGGGGGTAGGGCTGGAAACACC. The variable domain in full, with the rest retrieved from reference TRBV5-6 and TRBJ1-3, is DAGVTQSPTHLIKTRGQQVTLRCSPKSGHDTVSWYQQALGQGPQFIFQYYEEEERQRGNFPDRFSGHQFPNYSSELNVNALLLGDSALYLCASSSGGRAGNTIYFGEGSWLTVV.

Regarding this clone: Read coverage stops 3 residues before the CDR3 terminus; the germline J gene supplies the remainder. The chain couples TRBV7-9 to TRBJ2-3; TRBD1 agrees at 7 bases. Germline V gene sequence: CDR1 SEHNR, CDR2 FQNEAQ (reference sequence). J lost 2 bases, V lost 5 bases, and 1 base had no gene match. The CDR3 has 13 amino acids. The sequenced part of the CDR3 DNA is TGTGCCAGCAGCGACAGGGTCACAGATACG. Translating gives CASSDRVTDT. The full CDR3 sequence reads CASSDRVTDTQYF.

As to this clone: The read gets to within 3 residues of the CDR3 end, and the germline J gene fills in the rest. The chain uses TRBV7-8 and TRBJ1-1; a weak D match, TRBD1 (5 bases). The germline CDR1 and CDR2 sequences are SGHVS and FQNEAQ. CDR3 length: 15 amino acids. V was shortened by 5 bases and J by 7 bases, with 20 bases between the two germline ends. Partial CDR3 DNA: TGTGCCAGCAGCACACCAGGGCAGGTGTTGAGTGAA. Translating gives CASSTPGQVLSE. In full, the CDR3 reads CASSTPGQVLSEAFF.

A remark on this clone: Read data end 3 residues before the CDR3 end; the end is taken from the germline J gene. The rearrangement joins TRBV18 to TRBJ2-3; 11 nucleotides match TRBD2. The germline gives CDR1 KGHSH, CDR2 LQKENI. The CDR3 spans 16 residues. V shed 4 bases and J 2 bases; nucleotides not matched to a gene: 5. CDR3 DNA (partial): TGTGCCAGCTCACTCCAGACTAGCGGGAACACAGATACG. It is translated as CASSLQTSGNTDT. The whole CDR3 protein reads CASSLQTSGNTDTQYF. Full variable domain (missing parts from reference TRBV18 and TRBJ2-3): NAGVMQNPRHLVRRRGQEARLRCSPMKGHSHVYWYRQLPEEGLKFMVYLQKENIIDESGMPKERFSAEFPKEGPSILRIQQVVRGDSAAYFCASSLQTSGNTDTQYFGPGTRLTVL.

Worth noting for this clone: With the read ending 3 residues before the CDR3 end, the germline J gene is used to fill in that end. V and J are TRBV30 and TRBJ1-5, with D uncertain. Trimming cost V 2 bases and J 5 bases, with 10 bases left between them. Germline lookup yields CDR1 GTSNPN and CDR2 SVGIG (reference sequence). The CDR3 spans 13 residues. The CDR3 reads CAWSRDNDQPQHF. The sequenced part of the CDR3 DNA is TGTGCCTGGAGTCGTGACAACGATCAGCCC.

CDR3: CASSSLGLFTYNEQFF. The CDR3 bases that were read are TGTGCCAGTAGTTCTCTAGGACTTTTTACCTACAATGAG. This chain links TRBV19 with TRBJ2-1, with a tentative D call TRBD2 (5 bases). The read terminates 3 residues before the CDR3 end, so the remaining end is supplied by the germline J gene. CDR3 length equals 16 residues. With 5 bases removed from V and 2 bases from J, the gap between germline ends came to 16 bases. CDR1 and CDR2 (germline): LNHDA, SQIVND (reference sequence).

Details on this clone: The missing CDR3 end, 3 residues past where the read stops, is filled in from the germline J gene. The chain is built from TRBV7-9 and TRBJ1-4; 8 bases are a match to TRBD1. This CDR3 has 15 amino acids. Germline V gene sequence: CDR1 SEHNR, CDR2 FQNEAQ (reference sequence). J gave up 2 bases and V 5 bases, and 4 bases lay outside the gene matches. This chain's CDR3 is CASSLRTGTNEKLFF. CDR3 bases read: TGTGCCAGCAGCCTTCGGACAGGGACTAATGAAAAA.

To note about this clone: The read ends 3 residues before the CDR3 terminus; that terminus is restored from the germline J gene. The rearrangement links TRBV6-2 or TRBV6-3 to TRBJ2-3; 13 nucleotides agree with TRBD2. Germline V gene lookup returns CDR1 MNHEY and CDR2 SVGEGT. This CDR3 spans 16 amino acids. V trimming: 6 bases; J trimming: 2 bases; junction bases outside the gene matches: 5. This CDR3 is CASSPGTSGATDTQYF. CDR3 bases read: TGTGCCAGCAGCCCAGGGACTAGCGGGGCCACAGATACG.

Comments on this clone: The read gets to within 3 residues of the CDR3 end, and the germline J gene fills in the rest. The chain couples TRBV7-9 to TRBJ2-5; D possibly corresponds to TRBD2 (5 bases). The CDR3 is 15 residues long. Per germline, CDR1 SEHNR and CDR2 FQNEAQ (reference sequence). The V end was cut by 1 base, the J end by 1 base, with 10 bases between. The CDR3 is CASSLVAGPQETQYF. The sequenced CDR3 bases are TGTGCCAGCAGCTTAGTTGCGGGTCCCCAAGAGACC.

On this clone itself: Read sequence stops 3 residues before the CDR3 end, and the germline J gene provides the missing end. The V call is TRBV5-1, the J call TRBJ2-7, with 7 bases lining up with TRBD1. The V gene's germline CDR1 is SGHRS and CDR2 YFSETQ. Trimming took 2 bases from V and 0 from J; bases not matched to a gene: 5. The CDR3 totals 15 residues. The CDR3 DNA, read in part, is TGCGCCAGCAGCTTAGGGACAGAGATCTCCTACGAG. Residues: CASSLGTEISYE. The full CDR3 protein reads CASSLGTEISYEQYF.

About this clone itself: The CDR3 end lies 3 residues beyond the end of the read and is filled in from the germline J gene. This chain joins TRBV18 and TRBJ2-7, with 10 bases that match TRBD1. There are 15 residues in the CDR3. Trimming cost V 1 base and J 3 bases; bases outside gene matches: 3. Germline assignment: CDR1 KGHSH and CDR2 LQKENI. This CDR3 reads CASSPLGQGIYEQYF. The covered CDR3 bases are TGTGCCAGCTCACCACTGGGACAGGGGATCTACGAG. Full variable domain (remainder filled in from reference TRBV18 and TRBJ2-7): NAGVMQNPRHLVRRRGQEARLRCSPMKGHSHVYWYRQLPEEGLKFMVYLQKENIIDESGMPKERFSAEFPKEGPSILRIQQVVRGDSAAYFCASSPLGQGIYEQYFGPGTRLTVT.

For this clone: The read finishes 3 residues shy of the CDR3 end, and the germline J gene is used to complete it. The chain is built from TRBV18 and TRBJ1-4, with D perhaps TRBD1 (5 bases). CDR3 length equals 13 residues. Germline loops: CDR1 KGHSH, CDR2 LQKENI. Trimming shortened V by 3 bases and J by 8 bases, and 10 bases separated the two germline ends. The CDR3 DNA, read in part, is TGTGCCAGCTCACCTGACAGAGACGAAAAA. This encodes CASSPDRDEK. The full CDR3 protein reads CASSPDRDEKLFF.

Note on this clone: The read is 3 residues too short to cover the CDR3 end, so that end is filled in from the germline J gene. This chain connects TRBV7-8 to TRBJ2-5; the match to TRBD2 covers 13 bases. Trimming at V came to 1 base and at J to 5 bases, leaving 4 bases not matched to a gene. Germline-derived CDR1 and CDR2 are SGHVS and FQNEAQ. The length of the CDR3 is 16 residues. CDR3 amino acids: CASSLGLTSGRETQYF. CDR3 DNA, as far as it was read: TGTGCCAGCAGCTTAGGGCTGACTAGCGGGAGGGAGACC.

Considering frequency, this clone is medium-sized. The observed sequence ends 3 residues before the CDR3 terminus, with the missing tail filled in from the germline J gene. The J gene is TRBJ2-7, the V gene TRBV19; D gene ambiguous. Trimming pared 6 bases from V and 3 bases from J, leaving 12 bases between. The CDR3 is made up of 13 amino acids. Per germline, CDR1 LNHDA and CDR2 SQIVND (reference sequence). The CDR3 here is CASSINFNYEQYF. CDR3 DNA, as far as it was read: TGTGCCAGTAGCATTAACTTCAACTACGAG.

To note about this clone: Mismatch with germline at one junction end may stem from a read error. The covered CDR3 bases are TGTGCCAGCAGGGAAGCCGGGACAGGGGGCTACGAG. Translating gives CASREAGTGGYE. The CDR3 reads in full as CASREAGTGGYEQYF. The chain carries TRBV6-1 and TRBJ2-7, with 11 nucleotides matching TRBD1. The CDR3 end lies 3 residues beyond the end of the read and is filled in from the germline J gene. The CDR3 runs to 15 residues. Germline V CDR1 and CDR2: MNHNS, SASEGT.

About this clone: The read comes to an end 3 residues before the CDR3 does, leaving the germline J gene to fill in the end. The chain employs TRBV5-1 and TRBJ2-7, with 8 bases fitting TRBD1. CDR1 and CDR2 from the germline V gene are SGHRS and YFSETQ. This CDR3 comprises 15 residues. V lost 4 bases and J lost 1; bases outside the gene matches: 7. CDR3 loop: CASSRGTGGSYEQYF. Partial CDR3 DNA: TGCGCCAGCAGCCGGGGGACAGGAGGATCCTACGAG.

CDR3: CASSTEQRTTDTQYF. The sequenced part of the CDR3 DNA is TGTGCCAGTAGTACCGAACAGCGGACGACAGATACG. The rearrangement uses TRBV19 and TRBJ2-3; D is perhaps TRBD2 (5 bases). The CDR3 goes on 3 residues after the read ends, and that part is filled in from the germline J gene. With 4 bases removed from V and 3 bases from J, the gap between germline ends came to 14 bases. Germline V gene lookup returns CDR1 LNHDA and CDR2 SQIVND (reference sequence). CDR3 length equals 15 residues.

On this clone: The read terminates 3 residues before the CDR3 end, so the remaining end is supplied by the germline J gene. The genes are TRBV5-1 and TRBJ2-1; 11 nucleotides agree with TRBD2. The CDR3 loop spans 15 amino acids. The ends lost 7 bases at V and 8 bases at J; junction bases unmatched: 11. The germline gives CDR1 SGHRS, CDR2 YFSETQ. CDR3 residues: CASALAGGPVDEQFF. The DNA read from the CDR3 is TGCGCCAGCGCCTTAGCGGGAGGGCCGGTGGATGAG.